Listed below are T cell receptor beta chains from one sample, sequenced in a study of blood T cell repertoires in COVID-19. Some clones are missing from TCRdb's copy, which holds only in-frame ones; the method was immunoSEQ multiplex PCR. The sample yields 370,000 or so clones, roughly 86% seen once. Specimen: PBMCs or T cells enriched from blood (not recorded which). Receptor source: a man aged 25 to 45 who had recovered from COVID-19. Each CDR3 is given with its conserved first and last residue. Fields, in order: J gene, V gene, CDR3 protein.

TRBJ2-5	TRBV5-1	CASSFWGTTGGQETQYF
TRBJ1-4	TRBV7-2	CASSLAGDSEEKLFF
TRBJ2-3	TRBV19	CASRRGLAGATSTDTQYF
TRBJ2-5	TRBV27	CASSLRRGQQETQYF
TRBJ1-5	TRBV11-2	CASSLSGGPNQPQHF
TRBJ1-1	TRBV18	CASSTTVNTEAFF
TRBJ2-7	TRBV5-1	CASSLTRRTGTGSYEQYF
TRBJ1-5	TRBV19	CASSMVGDSQDQPQHF
TRBJ1-6	TRBV27	CASSLSWAGRNSPLHF
TRBJ1-1	TRBV3-1/TRBV3-2	CASSPRQGDEAFF
TRBJ1-1	TRBV27	CASSTRQGVSGNTEAFF
TRBJ1-2	TRBV9	CASSAERGLAGNYGYTF
TRBJ1-5	TRBV30	CAWSSQGRAQHF
TRBJ1-3	TRBV3-1/TRBV3-2	CASSPPSSGNTIYF
TRBJ1-5	TRBV12-3/TRBV12-4	CASNQGTQPQHF
TRBJ1-1	TRBV5-1	CATATDMNTEAFF
TRBJ1-1	TRBV18	CASSRQGNTEAFF
TRBJ1-4	TRBV27	CASSSPGQINEKLFF
TRBJ1-2	TRBV13	CASSLVGSIAYGYTF
TRBJ1-2	TRBV19	CASSIDRGRNYGYTF
TRBJ1-6	TRBV30	CAWTVQQGTSPLHF
TRBJ2-7	TRBV7-2	CASSLGAALSSYEQYF
TRBJ1-6	TRBV14	CASSQGQVLLGSPLHF
TRBJ2-7	TRBV2	CASSVSEGFYEQYF
TRBJ1-4	TRBV15	CATSRGMGGTYGEKLFF
TRBJ2-1	TRBV6-5	CASTFSIAGHNEQFF
TRBJ2-2	TRBV19	CASSKKSGTSWTGELFF
TRBJ1-1	TRBV18	CASSMNQGAVTEAFF
TRBJ2-2	TRBV5-8	CASSLVRTGELFF
TRBJ2-5	TRBV6-5	CASSQEVQETQYF
TRBJ1-2	TRBV24-1	CADKYYGYTF
TRBJ1-5	TRBV12-5	CASGLVRDQPQHF
TRBJ2-1	TRBV5-1	CASSSGLANEQFF
TRBJ1-2	TRBV30	CAWTPVGGVGGYTF
TRBJ1-2	TRBV10-3	CAISATGGNGYTF
TRBJ2-7	TRBV4-3	CASSLDGTPSPPYEQYF
TRBJ2-2	TRBV5-4	CASSLQGSYGELFF
TRBJ1-1	TRBV19	CASSDRGSNTEAFF
TRBJ1-6	TRBV9	CASSARTGAFHNSPLHF
TRBJ2-3	TRBV7-9	CASMGQGIDTQYF
TRBJ1-3	TRBV5-1	CASSSGQAGNTIYF